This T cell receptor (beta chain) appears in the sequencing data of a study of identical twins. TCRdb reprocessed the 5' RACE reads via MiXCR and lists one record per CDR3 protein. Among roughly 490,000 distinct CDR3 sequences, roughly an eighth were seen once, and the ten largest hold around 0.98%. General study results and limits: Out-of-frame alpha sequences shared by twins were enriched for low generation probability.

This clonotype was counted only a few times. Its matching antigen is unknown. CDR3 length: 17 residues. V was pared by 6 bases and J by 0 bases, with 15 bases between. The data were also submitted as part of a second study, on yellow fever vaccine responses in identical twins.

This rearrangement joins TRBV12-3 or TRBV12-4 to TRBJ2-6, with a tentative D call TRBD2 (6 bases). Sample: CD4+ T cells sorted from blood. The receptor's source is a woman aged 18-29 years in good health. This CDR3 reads CASRGGGVNSGANVLTF. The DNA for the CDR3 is TGTGCCAGCAGGGGGGGTGGGGTAAACTCTGGGGCCAACGTCCTGACTTTC.